This T cell receptor (beta chain) stems from a study of cytomegalovirus exposure and HLA in healthy donors. Notes on the study in general: Later analysis suggested links between common viral pathogens and several top significant clusters. Among TCR beta chains, those listed as cytomegalovirus-associated numbered 164. The study found most TCR sequences rare, yet found some public TCRs in many donors.

It was with 60 Vbeta and 13 Jbeta primers that the PCR ran. Assay used: immunoSEQ multiplex PCR; TCRdb lists only in-frame clones, some missing. The profile shows 120,000 or so clones, about 80% of them singletons. Concerning this clone itself: Its specificity is unknown.

The clonotype comes from a man aged 55-75 years in good health and CMV-seropositive. Sequencing was performed on PBMCs.

The CDR3 sequence is CASSPRGGQGQNSPLHF. The CDR3 bases are TGTGCCAGCAGCCCCCGGGGTGGACAGGGTCAGAATTCACCCCTCCACTTT. The chain employs TRBV7-8 and TRBJ1-6; 8 bases match TRBD1. Trimming removed 5 bases from V and 7 bases from J; junction bases left unmatched: 13. The CDR3 runs 17 residues. Germline V gene lookup returns CDR1 SGHVS and CDR2 FQNEAQ. Looking up the rest from reference TRBV7-8 and TRBJ1-6 gives the full variable domain: GAGVSQSPRYKVAKRGQDVALRCDPISGHVSLFWYQQALGQGPEFLTYFQNEAQLDKSGLPSDRFFAERPEGSVSTLKIQRTQQEDSAVYLCASSPRGGQGQNSPLHFGNGTRLTVT.